These 17 T cell receptor beta chains share one sample of origin, sequenced in a study of blood T cell repertoires in COVID-19. The table came from immunoSEQ multiplex PCR; TCRdb's copy has only in-frame clones and leaves some out. This sample has 200,000 to 250,000 clones, with approximately 90% found just once. Material for sequencing was PBMCs or T cells enriched from blood (not recorded which). The receptors derive from a man aged 45-60 years who had been exposed to COVID-19.

The chain carries TRBV2 and TRBJ2-3; no clear D. V was pared by 1 base and J by 4 bases, with 9 bases between. The CDR3 consists of 14 residues. The germline V gene encodes CDR1 SNHLY and CDR2 FYNNEI. CDR3 loop: CASSEDWSADTQYF. CDR3 DNA sequence: TGTGCCAGCAGTGAAGACTGGAGCGCAGATACGCAGTATTTT.

V is TRBV2 and J is TRBJ1-2; the D gene is possibly TRBD1 (6 bases). Germline-derived CDR1 and CDR2 are SNHLY and FYNNEI. CDR3 length: 13 amino acids. The germline V and J ends were trimmed by 6 bases and 4 bases, with 12 bases remaining between them. CDR3 nucleotides: TGTGCCAGCAGATCCGGACAGAGCTATGGCTACACCTTC. It translates to CASRSGQSYGYTF. The whole variable domain, remainder taken from reference TRBV2 and TRBJ1-2, is EPEVTQTPSHQVTQMGQEVILRCVPISNHLYFYWYRQILGQKVEFLVSFYNNEISEKSEIFDDQFSVERPDGSNFTLKIRSTKLEDSAMYFCASRSGQSYGYTFGSGTRLTVV.

The rearrangement uses TRBV10-2 and TRBJ1-2; D gene unclear. Per the germline V gene, CDR1 is WSHSY and CDR2 is SAAADI. This CDR3 has 13 amino acids. V gave up 6 bases and J gave up 2 bases, with 10 bases separating them. The DNA of the CDR3 is TGCGCCAGCAGCTTTGACAAGAACTATGGCTACACCTTC. It encodes CASSFDKNYGYTF.

CDR3 protein: CASSEDGSGKKQFF. The CDR3 region has the DNA TGTGCCAGCAGTGAAGATGGTAGCGGAAAGAAGCAGTTCTTC. The chain has TRBV6-1 and TRBJ2-1; possible D gene TRBD2, 6 bases. Trimming removed 1 base at V and 11 bases at J, with 15 bases between. The CDR3 spans 14 residues. Germline CDR1 and CDR2: MNHNS and SASEGT.

The chain couples TRBV21-1 to TRBJ1-2; TRBD1, the D gene given by the table, was not confirmed from the DNA. TRBV21-1 is listed as a pseudogene. The CDR3 has 14 residues. The CDR3 loop reads CATWTSMSYYGYTF. The DNA for the CDR3 is TGTGCCACCTGGACATCAATGTCCTACTATGGCTACACCTTC.

V gene TRBV7-9 combines with J gene TRBJ2-5, with 7 bases identical to TRBD2. In germline, CDR1 is SEHNR, CDR2 FQNEAQ (reference sequence). V lost 5 bases, J lost 5 bases, and 5 bases stayed unmatched. The CDR3 totals 13 residues. This CDR3 reads CASSQAGGETQYF. CDR3 nucleotides: TGTGCCAGCAGCCAGGCCGGGGGGGAGACCCAGTACTTC.

CDR3 region: CASSLIPGANYGYTF. CDR3 sequence (DNA): TGTGCCAGCAGCCTCATTCCGGGGGCTAACTATGGCTACACCTTC. The chain joins TRBV3-1 (or the pseudogene TRBV3-2) to TRBJ1-2; maybe TRBD1 (5 bases). CDR1 LGHDT and CDR2 YNNKEL come from the germline V gene (reference sequence). The germline V and J ends were trimmed by 4 bases and 0 bases, with 12 bases remaining between them. The CDR3 is 15 residues long.

The chain employs TRBV28 and TRBJ2-2, with TRBD2 matching over 14 bases. Germline CDR1 reads MDHEN; CDR2 reads SYDVKM. V shed 7 bases and J 7 bases; nucleotides not matched to a gene: 11. The CDR3 runs to 17 residues. This CDR3 reads CASTPTSGRAISGELFF. DNA for the CDR3: TGTGCCAGCACACCGACTAGCGGGAGGGCCATCAGCGGGGAGCTGTTTTTT.

The chain couples TRBV10-3 to TRBJ1-2, with a possible D match to TRBD1 (6 bases). The V end was cut by 4 bases, the J end by 5 bases, with 14 bases between. Germline values: CDR1 ENHRY, CDR2 SYGVKD. This CDR3 has 14 amino acids. CDR3 nucleotides: TGTGCCATCAGTGCGACAGGCCCCTTATATGGCTACACCTTC. Amino acids: CAISATGPLYGYTF.

The chain combines TRBV14 with TRBJ1-6; unclear D gene. CDR3 length equals 16 residues. Germline CDR1 and CDR2: SGHDN and FVKESK. Trimming pared 2 bases from V and 2 bases from J, leaving 10 bases between. The DNA of the CDR3 is TGTGCCAGCAGCCAATTGGGAGCTCCCTATAATTCACCCCTCCACTTT. It is translated as CASSQLGAPYNSPLHF.

The V gene is TRBV12-5, the J gene TRBJ2-1, with D possibly TRBD2 on 6 matching bases. Germline V lookup: CDR1 LGHNT, CDR2 FRNRAP. The ends were cut back, 0 bases at V and 8 bases at J, with 17 bases in the middle. The CDR3 extends over 16 amino acids. The CDR3 here is CASGLVRAGHIDEQFF. DNA of the CDR3: TGTGCTAGTGGTTTGGTACGGGCGGGGCATATAGATGAGCAGTTCTTC.

This clone came up a few times. The chain is built from TRBV28 and TRBJ1-2; TRBD1 matches at 7 bases. In germline, CDR1 is MDHEN, CDR2 SYDVKM. The CDR3 is made up of 13 amino acids. Losses at the gene ends were 6 bases for V and 5 bases for J; bases not matched to a gene: 6. The CDR3 loop is CASRFGTAYGYTF. The CDR3 DNA is TGTGCCAGCAGATTCGGGACAGCGTATGGCTACACCTTC.

In this sample, this clone turned up once. The chain has TRBV5-8 and TRBJ1-1; 9 positions match TRBD1. The CDR3 loop spans 13 amino acids. Germline V CDR1 and CDR2: SGHTS, YDEGEE. V lost 4 bases, J lost 6 bases, and 4 bases stayed unmatched. CDR3 protein: CASSVQGAAEAFF. The CDR3 nucleotides read TGTGCCAGCAGCGTACAGGGGGCGGCTGAAGCTTTCTTT.

This clone was seen just once. The chain links TRBV6-6 to TRBJ2-3, with TRBD1 matching over 10 bases. V shed 5 bases and J 6 bases; nucleotides not matched to a gene: 8. The CDR3 covers 15 residues. Germline CDR1 and CDR2: MNHNY and SVGAGI (reference sequence). The CDR3 DNA reads TGTGCCAGCAGTCCCGGGACAGGGGTTACGGATACGCAGTATTTT. Its protein product is CASSPGTGVTDTQYF.

The V and J genes are TRBV3-1 (or the pseudogene TRBV3-2) and TRBJ1-3; maybe TRBD1 (5 bases). V was trimmed by 1 base and J by 1 base, leaving 8 bases between them. CDR3 length: 15 residues. The germline V gene has CDR1 LGHDT and CDR2 YNNKEL (reference sequence). DNA for the CDR3: TGTGCCAGCAGCCAAGTCGCAGGGTCTGGAAACACCATATATTTT. Protein sequence: CASSQVAGSGNTIYF.

The chain recombines TRBV3-1 (or the pseudogene TRBV3-2) with TRBJ2-1; no clear D. The V gene's germline CDR1 is LGHDT and CDR2 YNNKEL (reference sequence). The CDR3 has 15 amino acids. Deletions cut 1 base from V and 8 bases from J, with 15 bases between. The CDR3 DNA reads TGTGCCAGCAGCCAAGTTTGGCCAGGTACCCATGAGCAGTTCTTC. Protein sequence: CASSQVWPGTHEQFF.

The rearrangement links TRBV2 to TRBJ1-1; a weak D match, TRBD1 (5 bases). The CDR3 contains 14 residues. Trimming stripped 4 bases from V and 1 base from J, with 10 bases between. Germline V lookup: CDR1 SNHLY, CDR2 FYNNEI. In DNA form, the CDR3 reads TGTGCCAGCAGTGGGTTGACAGAGAACACTGAAGCTTTCTTT. Protein sequence: CASSGLTENTEAFF.